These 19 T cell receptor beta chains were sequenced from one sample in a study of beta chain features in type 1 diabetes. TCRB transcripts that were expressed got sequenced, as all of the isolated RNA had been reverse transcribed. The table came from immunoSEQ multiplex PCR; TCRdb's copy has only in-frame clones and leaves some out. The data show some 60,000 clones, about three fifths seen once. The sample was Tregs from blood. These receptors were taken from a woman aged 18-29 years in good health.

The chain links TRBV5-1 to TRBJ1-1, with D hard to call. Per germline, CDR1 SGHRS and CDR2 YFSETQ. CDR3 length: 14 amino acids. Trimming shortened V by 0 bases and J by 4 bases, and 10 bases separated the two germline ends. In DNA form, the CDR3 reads TGCGCCAGCAGCTTGGATGCGGGCATCACTGAAGCTTTCTTT. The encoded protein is CASSLDAGITEAFF.

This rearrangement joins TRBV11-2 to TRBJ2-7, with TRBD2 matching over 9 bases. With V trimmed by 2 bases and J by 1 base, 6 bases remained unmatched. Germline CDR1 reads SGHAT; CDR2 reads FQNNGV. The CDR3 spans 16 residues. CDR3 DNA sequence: TGTGCCAGCAGCTTAAGGCTAGCGGGAAATTCCTACGAGCAGTACTTC. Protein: CASSLRLAGNSYEQYF.

CDR3 protein: CAAGWGRSNQPQHF. Here the CDR3 DNA reads TGTGCCGCGGGGTGGGGTAGGAGCAATCAGCCCCAGCATTTT. V gene TRBV6-1 combines with J gene TRBJ1-5; D not certain. The CDR3 covers 14 residues. The V gene lost 11 bases and the J gene lost 1 base, with 15 bases spanning the gap. Germline assignment: CDR1 MNHNS and CDR2 SASEGT.

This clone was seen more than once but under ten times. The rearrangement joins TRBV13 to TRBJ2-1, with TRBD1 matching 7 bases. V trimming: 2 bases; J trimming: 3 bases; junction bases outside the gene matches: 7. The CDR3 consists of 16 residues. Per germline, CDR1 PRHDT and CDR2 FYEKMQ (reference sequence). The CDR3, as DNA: TGTGCCAGCAGCTTAAAACGGGCAGGGGGCTACAATGAGCAGTTCTTC. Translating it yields CASSLKRAGGYNEQFF.

CDR3 sequence: CASSMTWRGGPETQYF. In DNA, the CDR3 is TGTGCCAGCAGTATGACATGGCGGGGGGGCCCCGAGACCCAGTACTTC. The chain joins TRBV2 to TRBJ2-5, with 9 nucleotides matching TRBD2. With 5 bases clipped from V and 5 bases from J, the junction kept 12 bases outside the gene matches. Germline CDR1 reads SNHLY; CDR2 reads FYNNEI. CDR3 length: 16 amino acids.

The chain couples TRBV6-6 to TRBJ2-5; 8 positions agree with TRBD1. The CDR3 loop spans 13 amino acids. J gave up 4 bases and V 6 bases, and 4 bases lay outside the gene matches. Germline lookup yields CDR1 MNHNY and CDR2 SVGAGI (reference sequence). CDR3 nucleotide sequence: TGTGCCAGCAGAAAAACAGGGGGAGAGACCCAGTACTTC. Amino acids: CASRKTGGETQYF.

The CDR3 loop is CASSQQEGGGAFF. The CDR3 DNA is TGTGCCAGCAGCCAGCAAGAAGGGGGGGGAGCTTTCTTT. The chain carries TRBV7-9 and TRBJ1-1; D possibly corresponds to TRBD1 (6 bases). V shed 5 bases and J shed 10 bases, with 17 bases lying between them. The length of the CDR3 is 13 residues. CDR1 is SEHNR, CDR2 FQNEAQ, per germline (reference sequence).

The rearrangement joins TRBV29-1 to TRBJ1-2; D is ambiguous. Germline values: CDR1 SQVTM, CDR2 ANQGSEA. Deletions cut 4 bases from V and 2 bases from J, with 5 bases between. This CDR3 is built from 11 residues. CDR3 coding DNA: TGCAGCGTTGCAGGAAACTATGGCTACACCTTC. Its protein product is CSVAGNYGYTF.

The CDR3 nucleotides are TGTGCCAGCAGAACAAACAGGGGACCCGGGGAGCTGTTTTTT. It translates to CASRTNRGPGELFF. The chain uses TRBV11-2 and TRBJ2-2; 7 bases map to TRBD1. CDR1 and CDR2 from the germline V gene are SGHAT and FQNNGV. The V and J ends lost 6 bases and 6 bases, in that order; junction bases with no gene match: 7. The CDR3 is 14 residues long.

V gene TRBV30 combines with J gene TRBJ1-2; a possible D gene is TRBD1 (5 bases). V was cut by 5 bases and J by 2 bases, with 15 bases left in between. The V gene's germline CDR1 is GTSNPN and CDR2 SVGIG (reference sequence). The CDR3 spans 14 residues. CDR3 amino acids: CAWGNRRSNYGYTF. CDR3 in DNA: TGTGCCTGGGGAAACAGGAGAAGCAACTATGGCTACACCTTC.

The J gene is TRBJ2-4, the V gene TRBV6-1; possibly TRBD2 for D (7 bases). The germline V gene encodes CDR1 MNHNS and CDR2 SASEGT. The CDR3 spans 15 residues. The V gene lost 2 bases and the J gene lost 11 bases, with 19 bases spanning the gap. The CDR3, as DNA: TGTGCCAGCAGTGAAAGTGAGGGAGGGGGTTTTTTTCAGTACTTC. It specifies CASSESEGGGFFQYF.

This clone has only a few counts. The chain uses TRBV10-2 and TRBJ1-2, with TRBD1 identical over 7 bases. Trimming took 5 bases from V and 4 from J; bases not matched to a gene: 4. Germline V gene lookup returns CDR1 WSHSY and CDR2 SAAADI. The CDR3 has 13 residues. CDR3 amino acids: CASSTGVGYGYTF. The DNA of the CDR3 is TGCGCCAGCAGTACAGGGGTTGGCTATGGCTACACCTTC.

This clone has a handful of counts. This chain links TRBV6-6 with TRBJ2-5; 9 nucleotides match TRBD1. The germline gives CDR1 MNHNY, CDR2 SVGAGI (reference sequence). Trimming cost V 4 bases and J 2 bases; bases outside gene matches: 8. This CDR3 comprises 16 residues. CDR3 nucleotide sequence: TGTGCCAGCAGTTTGGGACAGGGCGGGATTCAAGAGACCCAGTACTTC. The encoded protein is CASSLGQGGIQETQYF.

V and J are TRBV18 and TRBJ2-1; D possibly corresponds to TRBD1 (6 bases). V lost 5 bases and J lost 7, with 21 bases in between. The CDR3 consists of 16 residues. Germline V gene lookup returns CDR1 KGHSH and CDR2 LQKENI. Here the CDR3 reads CASSSLGQGQGNEQFF. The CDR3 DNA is TGTGCCAGCTCATCTCTTGGGCAGGGCCAGGGGAATGAGCAGTTCTTC.

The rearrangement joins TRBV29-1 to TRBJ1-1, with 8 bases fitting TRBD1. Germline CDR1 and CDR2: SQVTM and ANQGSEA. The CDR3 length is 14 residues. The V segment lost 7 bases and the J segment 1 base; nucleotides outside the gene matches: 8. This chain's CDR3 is CSAFKGTGNTEAFF. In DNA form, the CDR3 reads TGCAGCGCTTTTAAGGGGACAGGGAACACTGAAGCTTTCTTT.

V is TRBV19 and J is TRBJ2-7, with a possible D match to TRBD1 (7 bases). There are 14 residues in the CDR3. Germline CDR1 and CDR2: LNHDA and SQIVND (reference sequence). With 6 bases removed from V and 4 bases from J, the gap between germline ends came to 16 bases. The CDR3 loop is CASSSATGRYEQYF. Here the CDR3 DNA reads TGTGCCAGTAGCTCCGCGACAGGGAGGTACGAGCAGTACTTC.

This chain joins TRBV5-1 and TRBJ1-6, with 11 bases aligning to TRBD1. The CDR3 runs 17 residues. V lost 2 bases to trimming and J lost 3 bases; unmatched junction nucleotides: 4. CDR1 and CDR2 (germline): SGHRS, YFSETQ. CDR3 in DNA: TGCGCCAGCAGCTTTGGACAGGGGGCGATCTATAATTCACCCCTCCACTTT. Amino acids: CASSFGQGAIYNSPLHF.

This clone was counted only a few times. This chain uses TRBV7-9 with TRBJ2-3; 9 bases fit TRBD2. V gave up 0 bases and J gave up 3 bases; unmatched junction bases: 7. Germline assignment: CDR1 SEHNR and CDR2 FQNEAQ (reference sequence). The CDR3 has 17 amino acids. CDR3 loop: CASSLARASGNTDTQYF. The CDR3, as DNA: TGTGCCAGCAGCTTAGCGCGGGCTAGCGGGAATACAGATACGCAGTATTTT.

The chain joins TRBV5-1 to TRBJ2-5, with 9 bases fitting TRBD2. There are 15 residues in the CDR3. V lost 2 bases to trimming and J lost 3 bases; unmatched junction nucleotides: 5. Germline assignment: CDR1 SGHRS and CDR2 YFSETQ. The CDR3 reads CASSLRASGEETQYF. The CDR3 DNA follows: TGCGCCAGCAGCTTACGGGCTAGCGGGGAAGAGACCCAGTACTTC.